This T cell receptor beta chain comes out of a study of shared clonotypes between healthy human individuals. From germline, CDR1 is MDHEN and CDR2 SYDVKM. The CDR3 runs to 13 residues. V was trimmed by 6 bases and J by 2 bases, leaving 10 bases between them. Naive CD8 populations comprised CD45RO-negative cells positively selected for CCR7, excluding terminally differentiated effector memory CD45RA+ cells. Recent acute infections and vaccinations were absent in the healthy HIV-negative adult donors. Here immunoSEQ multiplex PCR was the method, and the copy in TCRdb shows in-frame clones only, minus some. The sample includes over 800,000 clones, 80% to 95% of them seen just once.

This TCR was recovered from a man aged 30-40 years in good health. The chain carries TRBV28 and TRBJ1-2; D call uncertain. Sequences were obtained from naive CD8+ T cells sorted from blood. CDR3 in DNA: TGTGCCAGCAGCCTTGGGGAAAACTATGGCTACACCTTC. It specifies CASSLGENYGYTF.